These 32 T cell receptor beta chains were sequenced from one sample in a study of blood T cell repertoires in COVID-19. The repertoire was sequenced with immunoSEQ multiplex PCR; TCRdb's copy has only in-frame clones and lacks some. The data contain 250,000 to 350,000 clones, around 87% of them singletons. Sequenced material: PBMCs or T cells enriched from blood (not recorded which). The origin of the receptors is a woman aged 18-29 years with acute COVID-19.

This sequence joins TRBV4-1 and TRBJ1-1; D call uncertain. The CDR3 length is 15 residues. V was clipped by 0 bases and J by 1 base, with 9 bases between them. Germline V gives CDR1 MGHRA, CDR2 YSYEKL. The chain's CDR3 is CASSQDPVPNTEAFF. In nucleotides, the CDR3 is TGCGCCAGCAGCCAAGATCCAGTACCGAACACTGAAGCTTTCTTT.

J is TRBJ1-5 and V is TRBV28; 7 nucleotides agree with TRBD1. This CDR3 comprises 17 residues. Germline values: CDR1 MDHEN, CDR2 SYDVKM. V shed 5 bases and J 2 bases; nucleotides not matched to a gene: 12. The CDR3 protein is CASSAPSQGIGNQPQHF. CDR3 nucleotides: TGTGCCAGCAGTGCGCCCTCACAGGGGATTGGCAATCAGCCCCAGCATTTT.

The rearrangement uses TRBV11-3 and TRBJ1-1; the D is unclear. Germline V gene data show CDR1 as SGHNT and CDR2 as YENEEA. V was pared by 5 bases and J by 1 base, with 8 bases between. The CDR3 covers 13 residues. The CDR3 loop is CASSKRGNTEAFF. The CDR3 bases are TGTGCCAGCAGCAAACGGGGGAACACTGAAGCTTTCTTT.

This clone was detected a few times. The CDR3 is CASSRDLPYEQYF. CDR3 nucleotide sequence: TGTGCCAGCAGTCGGGACTTGCCCTACGAGCAGTACTTC. J is TRBJ2-7 and V is TRBV6-2 or TRBV6-3, with D maybe TRBD2 (6 bases). The CDR3 loop spans 13 amino acids. CDR1 is MNHEY, CDR2 SVGEGT, per germline. The V and J ends lost 5 bases and 2 bases respectively, with 10 bases between them.

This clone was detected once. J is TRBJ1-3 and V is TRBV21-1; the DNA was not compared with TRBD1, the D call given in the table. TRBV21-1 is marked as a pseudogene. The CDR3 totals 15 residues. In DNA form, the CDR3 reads TGTGCCTGCAAATTGTACAGGGCTAGCAGAAACACCATATATTTT. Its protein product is CACKLYRASRNTIYF.

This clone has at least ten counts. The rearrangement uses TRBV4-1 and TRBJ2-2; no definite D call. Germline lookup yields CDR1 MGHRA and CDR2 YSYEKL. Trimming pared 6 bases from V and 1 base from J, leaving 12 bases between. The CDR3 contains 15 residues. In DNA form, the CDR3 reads TGCGCCAGCAGTCAGGATACTCTGAACACCGGGGAGCTGTTTTTT. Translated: CASSQDTLNTGELFF.

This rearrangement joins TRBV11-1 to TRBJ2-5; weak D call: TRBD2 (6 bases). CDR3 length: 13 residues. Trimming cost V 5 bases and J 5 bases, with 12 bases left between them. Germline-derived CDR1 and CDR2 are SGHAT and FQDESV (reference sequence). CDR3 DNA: TGTGCCAGCAGCCTAACTAGCTTGGAGACCCAGTACTTC. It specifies CASSLTSLETQYF.

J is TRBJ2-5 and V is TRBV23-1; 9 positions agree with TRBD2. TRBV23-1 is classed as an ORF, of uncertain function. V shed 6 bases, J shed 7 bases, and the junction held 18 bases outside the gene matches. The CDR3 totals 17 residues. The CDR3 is CASSPWGSGSYGGTQYF. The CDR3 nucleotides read TGCGCCAGCAGCCCCTGGGGTAGCGGGAGCTATGGGGGGACCCAGTACTTC.

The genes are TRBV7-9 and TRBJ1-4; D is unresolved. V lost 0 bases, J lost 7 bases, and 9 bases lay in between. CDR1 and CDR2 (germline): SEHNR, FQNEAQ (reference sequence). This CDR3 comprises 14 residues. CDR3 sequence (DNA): TGTGCCAGCAGCTTAGCGGCCTCGGGTGAAAAACTGTTTTTT. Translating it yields CASSLAASGEKLFF.

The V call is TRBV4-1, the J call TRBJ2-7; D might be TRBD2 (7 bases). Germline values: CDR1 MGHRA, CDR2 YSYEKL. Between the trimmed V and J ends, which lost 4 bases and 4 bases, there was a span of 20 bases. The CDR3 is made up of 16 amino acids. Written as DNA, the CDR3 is TGCGCCAGCAGCCCCCACCAGGGGAGGGGAGGTTACGAGCAGTACTTC. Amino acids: CASSPHQGRGGYEQYF.

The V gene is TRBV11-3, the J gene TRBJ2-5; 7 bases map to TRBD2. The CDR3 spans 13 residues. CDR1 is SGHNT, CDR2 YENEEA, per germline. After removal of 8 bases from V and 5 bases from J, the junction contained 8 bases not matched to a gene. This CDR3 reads CASAEGGFETQYF. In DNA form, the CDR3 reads TGTGCCAGCGCCGAGGGAGGGTTCGAGACCCAGTACTTC.

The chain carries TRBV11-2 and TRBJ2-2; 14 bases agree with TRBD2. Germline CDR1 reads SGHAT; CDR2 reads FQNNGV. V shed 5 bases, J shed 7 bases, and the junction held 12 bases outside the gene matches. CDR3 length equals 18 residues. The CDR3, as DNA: TGTGCCAGCAGCGCCCGACTAGCGGGAGGGCTCGCGGGCGGGGAGCTGTTTTTT. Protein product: CASSARLAGGLAGGELFF.

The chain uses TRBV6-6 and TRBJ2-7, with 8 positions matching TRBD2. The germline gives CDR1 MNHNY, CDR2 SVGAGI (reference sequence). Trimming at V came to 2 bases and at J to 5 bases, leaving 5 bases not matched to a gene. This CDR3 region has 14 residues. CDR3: CASSYEREINEQYF. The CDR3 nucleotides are TGTGCCAGCAGTTACGAGCGGGAGATCAACGAGCAGTACTTC.

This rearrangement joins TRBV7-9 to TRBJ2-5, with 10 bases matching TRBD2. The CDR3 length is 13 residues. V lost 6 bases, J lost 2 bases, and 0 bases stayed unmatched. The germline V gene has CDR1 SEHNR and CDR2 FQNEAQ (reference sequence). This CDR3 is CASRAGGQETQYF. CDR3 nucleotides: TGTGCCAGCAGAGCGGGAGGGCAAGAGACCCAGTACTTC. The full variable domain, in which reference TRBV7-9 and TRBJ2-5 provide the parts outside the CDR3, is DTGVSQNPRHKITKRGQNVTFRCDPISEHNRLYWYRQTLGQGPEFLTYFQNEAQLEKSRLLSDRFSAERPKGSFSTLEIQRTEQGDSAMYLCASRAGGQETQYFGPGTRLLVL.

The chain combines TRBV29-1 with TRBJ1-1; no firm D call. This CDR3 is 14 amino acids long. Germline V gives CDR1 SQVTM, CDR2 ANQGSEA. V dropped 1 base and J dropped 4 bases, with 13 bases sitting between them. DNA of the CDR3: TGCAGCGTTGAAGCTCGGTTAATTGTCACTGAAGCTTTCTTT. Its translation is CSVEARLIVTEAFF.

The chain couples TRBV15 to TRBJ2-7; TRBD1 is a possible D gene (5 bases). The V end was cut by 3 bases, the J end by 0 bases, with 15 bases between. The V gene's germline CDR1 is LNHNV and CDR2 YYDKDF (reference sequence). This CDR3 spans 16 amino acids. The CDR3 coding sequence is TGTGCCACCAGCAGCCATGGGGCATCCAACTCCTACGAGCAGTACTTC. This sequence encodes CATSSHGASNSYEQYF.

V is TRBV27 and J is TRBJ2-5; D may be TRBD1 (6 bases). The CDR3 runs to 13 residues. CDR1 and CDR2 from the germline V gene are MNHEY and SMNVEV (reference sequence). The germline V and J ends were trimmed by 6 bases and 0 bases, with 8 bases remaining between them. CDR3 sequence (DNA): TGTGCCAGCAGGGGGGCGTACCAAGAGACCCAGTACTTC. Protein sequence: CASRGAYQETQYF.

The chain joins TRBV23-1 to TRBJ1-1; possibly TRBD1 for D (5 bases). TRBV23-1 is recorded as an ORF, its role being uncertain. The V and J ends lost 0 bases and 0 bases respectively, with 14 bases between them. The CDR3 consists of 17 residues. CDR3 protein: CASSQSGQRPMNTEAFF. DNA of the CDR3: TGCGCCAGCAGTCAATCGGGGCAGCGACCGATGAACACTGAAGCTTTCTTT.

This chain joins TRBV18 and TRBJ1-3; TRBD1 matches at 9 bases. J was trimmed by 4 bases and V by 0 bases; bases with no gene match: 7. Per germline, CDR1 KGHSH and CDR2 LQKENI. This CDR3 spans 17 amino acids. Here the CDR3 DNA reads TGTGCCAGCTCACCACCCATTACAGGGGGCGCGGGAAACACCATATATTTT. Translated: CASSPPITGGAGNTIYF.

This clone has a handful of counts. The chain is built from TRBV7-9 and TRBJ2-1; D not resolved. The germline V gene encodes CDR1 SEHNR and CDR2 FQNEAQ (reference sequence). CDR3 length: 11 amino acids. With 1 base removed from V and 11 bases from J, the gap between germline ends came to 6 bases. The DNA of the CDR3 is TGTGCCAGCAGCTTAGGTCCTCAGCAGTTCTTC. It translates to CASSLGPQQFF.

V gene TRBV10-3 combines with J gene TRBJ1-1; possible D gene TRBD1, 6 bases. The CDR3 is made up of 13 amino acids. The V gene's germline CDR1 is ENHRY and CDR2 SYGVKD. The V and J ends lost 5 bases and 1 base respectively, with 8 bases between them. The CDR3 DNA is TGTGCCATCAGTACGGGACAGAACACTGAAGCTTTCTTT. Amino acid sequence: CAISTGQNTEAFF.

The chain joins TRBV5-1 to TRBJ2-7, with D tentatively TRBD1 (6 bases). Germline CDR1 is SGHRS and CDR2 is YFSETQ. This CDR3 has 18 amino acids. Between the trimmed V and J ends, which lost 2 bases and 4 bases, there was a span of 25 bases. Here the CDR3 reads CASSLSSWVMGARYEQYF. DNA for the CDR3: TGCGCCAGCAGCTTATCCTCTTGGGTAATGGGGGCGAGGTACGAGCAGTACTTC.

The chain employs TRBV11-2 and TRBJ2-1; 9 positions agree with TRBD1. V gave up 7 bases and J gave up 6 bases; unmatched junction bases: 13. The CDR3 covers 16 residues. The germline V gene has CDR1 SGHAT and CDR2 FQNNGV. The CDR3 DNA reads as TGTGCCAGCATCAACGCCGGGACAGGGTGGGGCAATGAGCAGTTCTTC. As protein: CASINAGTGWGNEQFF.

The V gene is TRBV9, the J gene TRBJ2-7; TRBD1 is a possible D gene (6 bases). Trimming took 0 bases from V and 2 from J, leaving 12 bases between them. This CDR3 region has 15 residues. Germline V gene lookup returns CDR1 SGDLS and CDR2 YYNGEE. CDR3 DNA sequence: TGTGCCAGCAGCGTAGGCTCTGGGGGCACCTACGAGCAGTACTTC. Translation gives CASSVGSGGTYEQYF.

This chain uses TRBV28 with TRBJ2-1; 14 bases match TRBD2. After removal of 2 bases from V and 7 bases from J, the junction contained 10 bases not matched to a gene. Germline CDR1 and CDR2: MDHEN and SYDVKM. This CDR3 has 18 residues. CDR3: CASSLPGTSGSLENEQFF. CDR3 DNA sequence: TGTGCCAGCAGTTTACCAGGGACTAGCGGGAGTTTAGAGAATGAGCAGTTCTTC.

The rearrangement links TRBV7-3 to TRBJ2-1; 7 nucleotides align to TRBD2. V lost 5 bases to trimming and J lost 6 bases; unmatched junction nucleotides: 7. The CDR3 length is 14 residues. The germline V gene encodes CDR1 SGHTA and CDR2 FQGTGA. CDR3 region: CASSPLPGGNEQFF. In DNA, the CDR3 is TGTGCCAGCAGCCCCCTCCCGGGAGGCAATGAGCAGTTCTTC. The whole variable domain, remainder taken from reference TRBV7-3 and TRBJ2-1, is GAGVSQTPSNKVTEKGKYVELRCDPISGHTALYWYRQSLGQGPEFLIYFQGTGAADDSGLPNDRFFAVRPEGSVSTLKIQRTERGDSAVYLCASSPLPGGNEQFFGPGTRLTVL.

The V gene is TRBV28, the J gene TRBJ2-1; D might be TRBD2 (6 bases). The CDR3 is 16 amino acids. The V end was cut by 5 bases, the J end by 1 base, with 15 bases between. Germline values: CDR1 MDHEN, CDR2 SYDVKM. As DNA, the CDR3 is TGTGCCAGCAGTCCGCGGGGAAGCGGTTCCTACAATGAGCAGTTCTTC. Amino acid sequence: CASSPRGSGSYNEQFF. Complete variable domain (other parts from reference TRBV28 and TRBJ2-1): DVKVTQSSRYLVKRTGEKVFLECVQDMDHENMFWYRQDPGLGLRLIYFSYDVKMKEKGDIPEGYSVSREKKERFSLILESASTNQTSMYLCASSPRGSGSYNEQFFGPGTRLTVL.

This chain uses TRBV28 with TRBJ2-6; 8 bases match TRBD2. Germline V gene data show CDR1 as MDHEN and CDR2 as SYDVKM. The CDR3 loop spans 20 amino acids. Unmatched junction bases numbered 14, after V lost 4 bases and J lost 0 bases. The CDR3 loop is CASSSQFWGSGTSGANVLTF. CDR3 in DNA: TGTGCCAGCAGTTCCCAATTCTGGGGTAGCGGGACCTCTGGGGCCAACGTCCTGACTTTC.

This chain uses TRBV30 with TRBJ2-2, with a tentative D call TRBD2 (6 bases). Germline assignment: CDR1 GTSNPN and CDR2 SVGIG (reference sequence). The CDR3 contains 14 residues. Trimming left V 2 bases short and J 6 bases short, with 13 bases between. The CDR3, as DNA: TGTGCCTGGAGTAGAGGGACTCAGGCCGGGGAGCTGTTTTTT. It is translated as CAWSRGTQAGELFF.

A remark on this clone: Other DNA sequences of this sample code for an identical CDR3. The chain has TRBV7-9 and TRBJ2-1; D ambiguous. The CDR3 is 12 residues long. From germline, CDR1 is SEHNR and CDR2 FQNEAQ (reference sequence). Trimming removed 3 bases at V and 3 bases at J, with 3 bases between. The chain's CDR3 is CASSFGYNEQFF. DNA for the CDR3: TGTGCCAGCAGCTTCGGCTACAATGAGCAGTTCTTC.

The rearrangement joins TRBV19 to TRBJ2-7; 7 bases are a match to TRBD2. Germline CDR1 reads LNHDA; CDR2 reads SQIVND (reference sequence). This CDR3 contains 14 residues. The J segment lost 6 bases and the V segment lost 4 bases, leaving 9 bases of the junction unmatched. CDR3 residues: CASSRASGTREQYF. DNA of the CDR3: TGTGCCAGTAGTAGGGCTAGCGGTACTCGCGAGCAGTACTTC.

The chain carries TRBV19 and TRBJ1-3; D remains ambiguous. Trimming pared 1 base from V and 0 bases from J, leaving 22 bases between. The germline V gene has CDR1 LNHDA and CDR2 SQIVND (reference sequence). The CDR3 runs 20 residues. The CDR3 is CASSIAATDLLYNSGNTIYF. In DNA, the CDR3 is TGTGCCAGTAGTATAGCGGCCACAGATTTACTGTACAACTCTGGAAACACCATATATTTT.